Below, 5 T cell receptor beta chains from the same sample are listed, as sequenced in a study of CD8+ T cells in alopecia areata (dated by TCRdb to the late 2010s). The time point label, as the study defines it: baseline before oral tofacitinib. Receptor libraries were prepared by the immunoSEQ multiplex PCR assay. For TCR sequencing, RNA was extracted from every sample and reverse transcribed into cDNA to serve as template. Sourced from immuneACCESS, this table was stored by TCRdb with only in-frame sequences that have V and J called. A share of the clones is absent; for the studies checked, an unresolved V gene accounts for under half, and the remainder has no known explanation. This sample comprises 250,000 or so clones, roughly two thirds of them detected only once. The top ten clones comprise under 1.5% of the sample. The material sequenced was CD4+ T cells sorted from blood, taken at week 0. Source of these receptors: a human donor with alopecia areata.

This chain connects TRBV30 to TRBJ2-5; unclear D gene. The CDR3 runs 13 residues. Looked up from germline, CDR1 is GTSNPN and CDR2 is SVGIG (reference sequence). Trimming stripped 8 bases from V and 2 bases from J, with 15 bases between. The CDR3, as DNA: TGTGCCACCCGAAGACGGGCTCAAGAGACCCAGTACTTC. It is translated as CATRRRAQETQYF.

About this clone: A junction end diverges from the germline sequence, so it may reflect a read error. This chain connects TRBV4-1 to TRBJ1-2; D is unclear. CDR3 length equals 15 residues. CDR1 MGHRA and CDR2 YSYEKL come from the germline V gene. The CDR3 spells CASSSPGRKIYAHSF. In DNA form, the CDR3 reads TGCGCCAGCAGCTCCCCCGGGAGGAAGATCTATGCCCACTCATTC.

V is TRBV6-5 and J is TRBJ2-7; TRBD1 aligns across 9 bases. Germline loops: CDR1 MNHEY, CDR2 SVGAGI. Trimming removed 8 bases from V and 4 bases from J; junction bases left unmatched: 6. CDR3 length: 13 amino acids. The CDR3 sequence: CASRQTGGYEQYF. The DNA for the CDR3 is TGTGCCAGCCGACAGACAGGGGGATACGAGCAGTACTTC.

The rearrangement links TRBV4-2 to TRBJ2-1; 13 positions agree with TRBD2. In germline, CDR1 is LGHNA, CDR2 YNFKEQ. This CDR3 is built from 15 residues. Trimming cost V 6 bases and J 9 bases; bases outside gene matches: 8. The CDR3 coding sequence is TGTGCCAGCAGAGCTACTAGCGGGGGGGCCATTGAGCAGTTCTTC. Residues: CASRATSGGAIEQFF.

The CDR3 bases are TGTGCCAGCAGCTTAGTCACGCTTTTGGTGACAGATACGCAGTATTTT. Protein sequence: CASSLVTLLVTDTQYF. The chain employs TRBV7-9 and TRBJ2-3; D is ambiguous. Germline CDR1 and CDR2: SEHNR and FQNEAQ (reference sequence). The CDR3 sequence is 16 residues long. The V and J ends lost 1 base and 3 bases respectively, with 14 bases between them.